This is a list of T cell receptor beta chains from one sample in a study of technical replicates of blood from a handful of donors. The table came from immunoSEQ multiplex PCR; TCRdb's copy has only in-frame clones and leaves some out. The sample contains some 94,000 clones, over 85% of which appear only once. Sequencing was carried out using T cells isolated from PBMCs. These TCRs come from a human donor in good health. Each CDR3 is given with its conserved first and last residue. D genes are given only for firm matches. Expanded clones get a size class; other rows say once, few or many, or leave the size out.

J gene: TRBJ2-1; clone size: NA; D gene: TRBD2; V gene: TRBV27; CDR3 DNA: TGTGCCAGCTCCCTAGCGGGAGTCTACTACAATGAGCAGTTCTTC; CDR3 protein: CASSLAGVYYNEQFF
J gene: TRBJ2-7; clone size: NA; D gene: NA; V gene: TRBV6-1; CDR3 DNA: TGTGCCAGCAGTGAAGGGTTAGGAGTGCGGAGCTACGAGCAGTACTTC; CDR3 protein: CASSEGLGVRSYEQYF
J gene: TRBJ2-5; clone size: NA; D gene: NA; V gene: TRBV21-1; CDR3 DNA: TGTGCCAGCAGCAAAGGGCGGGGGGCAAGGTTAGAGACCCAGTACTTC; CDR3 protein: CASSKGRGARLETQYF
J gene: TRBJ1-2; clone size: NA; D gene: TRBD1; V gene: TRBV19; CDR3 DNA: TGTGCCAGTAGTCTCCGAGGACAGGCCATCTATGGCTACACCTTC; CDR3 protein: CASSLRGQAIYGYTF
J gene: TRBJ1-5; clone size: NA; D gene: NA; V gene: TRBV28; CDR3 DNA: TGTGCCAGCAGGGCGCGGACTAATCAGCCCCAGCATTTT; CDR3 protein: CASRARTNQPQHF
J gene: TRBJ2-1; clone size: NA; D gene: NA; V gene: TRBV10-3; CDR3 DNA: TGTGCCATCATAAACGATGTCGAACTTCGAGGAAATCGGCAGTTCTTC; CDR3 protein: CAIINDVELRGNRQFF
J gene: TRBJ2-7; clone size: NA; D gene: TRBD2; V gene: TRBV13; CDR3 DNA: TGTGCCAGCAGCTCAGGACTAGCGGCCTCCTACGAGCAGTACTTC; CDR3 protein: CASSSGLAASYEQYF
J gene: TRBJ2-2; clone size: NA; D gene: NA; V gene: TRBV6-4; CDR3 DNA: TGTGCCAGCAGTGAACATCTCACCGGGGAGCTGTTTTTT; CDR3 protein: CASSEHLTGELFF
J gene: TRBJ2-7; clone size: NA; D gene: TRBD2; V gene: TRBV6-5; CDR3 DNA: TGTGCCAGCTGGAGAGGTCTAGCGGGAACCTACGAGCAGTACTTC; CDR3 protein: CASWRGLAGTYEQYF
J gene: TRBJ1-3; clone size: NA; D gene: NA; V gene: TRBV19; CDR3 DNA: TGTGCCAGTAGGATGACAGCCAGCTCTGGAAACACCATATATTTT; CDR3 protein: CASRMTASSGNTIYF
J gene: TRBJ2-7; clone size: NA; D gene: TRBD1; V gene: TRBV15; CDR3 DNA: TGTGCCACCAGCAGAGTTAGACAGGGGTTTGGCTACGAGCAGTACTTC; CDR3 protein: CATSRVRQGFGYEQYF
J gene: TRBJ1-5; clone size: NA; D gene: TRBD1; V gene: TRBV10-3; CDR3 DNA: TGTGCCATCAGTGAGGCTACAGGGGAAAGGCCCCAGCATTTT; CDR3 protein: CAISEATGERPQHF
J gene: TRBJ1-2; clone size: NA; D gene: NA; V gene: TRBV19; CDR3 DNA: TGTGCCAGCGAATCCTCCGGGGACTATGGCTACACCTTC; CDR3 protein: CASESSGDYGYTF
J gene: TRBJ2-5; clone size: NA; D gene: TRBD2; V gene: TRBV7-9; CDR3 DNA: TGTGCCAGCAGCCCTAGCGGCCAAGAGACCCAGTACTTC; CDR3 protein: CASSPSGQETQYF
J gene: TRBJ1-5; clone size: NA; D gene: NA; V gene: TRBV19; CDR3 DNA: TGTGCCAGTAGTATAGGGTCCGTGGGCTACAATCAGCCCCAGCATTTT; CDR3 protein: CASSIGSVGYNQPQHF
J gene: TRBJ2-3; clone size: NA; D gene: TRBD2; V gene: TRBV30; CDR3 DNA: TGTGCCTGGAGTCGGACTAGCGGGAGGGCCCCAGATACGCAGTATTTT; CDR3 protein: CAWSRTSGRAPDTQYF
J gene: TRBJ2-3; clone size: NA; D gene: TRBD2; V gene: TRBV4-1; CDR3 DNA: TGCGCCAGCAGCCAAGTTACGGCGGGAGGACGAGATACGCAGTATTTT; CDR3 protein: CASSQVTAGGRDTQYF
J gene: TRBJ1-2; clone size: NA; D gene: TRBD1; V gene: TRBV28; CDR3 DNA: TGTGCCAGCAATCCCCCAGGACAGGGCCCCTATGGCTACACCTTC; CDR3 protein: CASNPPGQGPYGYTF
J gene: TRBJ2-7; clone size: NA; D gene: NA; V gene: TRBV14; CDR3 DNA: TGTGCCAGCAGCGTCACAGGGTACGAGCAGTACTTC; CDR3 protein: CASSVTGYEQYF
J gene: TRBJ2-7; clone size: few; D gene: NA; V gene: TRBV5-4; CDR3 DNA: TGTGCCAGCGGCGCAACCATCGCTAGCGAGCAGTACTTC; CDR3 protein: CASGATIASEQYF
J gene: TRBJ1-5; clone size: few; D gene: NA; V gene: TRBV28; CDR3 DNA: TGTGCCAGCAGTCCCGAAGAATTGGCTTATCAGCCCCAGCATTTT; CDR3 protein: CASSPEELAYQPQHF
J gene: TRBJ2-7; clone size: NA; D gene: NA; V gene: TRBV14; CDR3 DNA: TGTGCCAGCAGCCAAGGGTCGGTCTACGAGCAGTACTTC; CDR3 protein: CASSQGSVYEQYF
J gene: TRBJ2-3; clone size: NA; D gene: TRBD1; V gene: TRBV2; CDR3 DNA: TGTGCCAACACCCCGGGACAGGGCACAGATACGCAGTATTTT; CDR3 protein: CANTPGQGTDTQYF
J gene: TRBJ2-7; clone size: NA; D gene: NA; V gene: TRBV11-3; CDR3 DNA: TGTGCCAGCAGCTTAGGTCACGGGGAGAACTCCTACGAGCAGTACTTC; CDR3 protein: CASSLGHGENSYEQYF
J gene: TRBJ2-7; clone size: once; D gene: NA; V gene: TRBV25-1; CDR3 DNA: TGTGCCAGCAGTGACTTCGAGCAGTACTTC; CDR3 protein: CASSDFEQYF
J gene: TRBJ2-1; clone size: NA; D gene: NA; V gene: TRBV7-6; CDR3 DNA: TGTGCCAGCAGCTTACGAACAGGTCATGAGCAGTTCTTC; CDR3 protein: CASSLRTGHEQFF
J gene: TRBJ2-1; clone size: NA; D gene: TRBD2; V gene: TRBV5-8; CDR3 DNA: TGTGCCAGCAGCTTGGGGACTAGCGACTACAATGAGCAGTTCTTC; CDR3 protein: CASSLGTSDYNEQFF
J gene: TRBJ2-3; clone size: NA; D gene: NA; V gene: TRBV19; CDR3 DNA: TGTGCCAGTAGTAGCGGTCGGGGTACGCAGTATTTT; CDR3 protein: CASSSGRGTQYF